This TCR beta chain was recorded in a study of beta chain features in type 1 diabetes. Expressed TCRB transcripts were sequenced after all isolated RNA was converted to cDNA. TCRdb's copy holds only in-frame clones and misses some; the assay was immunoSEQ multiplex PCR. The table includes under 950,000 clones, about 17% detected once. CDR3 length: 15 amino acids. Trimming pared 5 bases from V and 1 base from J, leaving 14 bases between. CDR1 SEHNR and CDR2 FQNEAQ come from the germline V gene (reference sequence). Study-level points and caveats: Although PCR might favor shorter templates, it would do so equally in patients and controls. Across all four CD4+ subsets, people with type 1 diabetes showed modestly shorter TCRB CDR3s. Comparison showed that naive, central memory and Treg TCRB repertoires appeared more similar among patients than among healthy donors.

In regard to this clone: Antigen specificity is unknown.

This receptor was identified in a woman in her late teens or twenties in good health. This chain joins TRBV7-9 and TRBJ1-1; the D gene is possibly TRBD1 (5 bases). Input material: naive CD4+ T cells from blood. The CDR3 coding sequence is TGTGCCAGCAGCGTCCGACAGATTTGGAACACTGAAGCTTTCTTT. Its translation: CASSVRQIWNTEAFF.